The present T cell receptor beta chain was sequenced within a study of blood T cell repertoires in COVID-19. Across the whole study: COVID-19 samples collected from the United States, Italy and Spain covered acute and convalescent phases. T cells, B-cell-depleted T cells, or PBMCs supplied cDNA or gDNA.

Method: immunoSEQ multiplex PCR; TCRdb's copy keeps in-frame clones and lacks some. Here the sample spans about 190,000 clones, around 80% being singletons. Germline lookup yields CDR1 MGHDK and CDR2 SYGVNS. The CDR3 sequence is 15 residues long. V dropped 1 base and J dropped 0 bases, with 9 bases sitting between them. The clonotype was recovered from a woman at least 80 years old with active or convalescent COVID-19. The J gene is TRBJ1-2, the V gene TRBV25-1, with D hard to call. Sequenced material: peripheral blood. The CDR3 DNA follows: TGTGCCAGCAGTGAATCTCTAGCATCTAACTATGGCTACACCTTC. Translated, it gives CASSESLASNYGYTF.